The clone carrying this T cell receptor (beta chain) was seen a handful of times. Its antigen is unidentified. The data were produced by immunoSEQ multiplex PCR, yet TCRdb's version contains in-frame clones alone and is incomplete. The table has approximately 39,000 clones, 70% to 85% seen once. Time point specified: cycle 4 day 1 (C4D1), after five to seven weeks of nivolumab. All trial patients relapsed after autologous stem cell transplantation. Complete response, partial response or progressive disease constituted the best response categories observed. CDR3 length: 13 residues. Trimming took 2 bases from V and 5 from J; bases not matched to a gene: 2. Germline CDR1 SGHRS, CDR2 YFSETQ. The sample originates from a study of PD-1 blockade in classical Hodgkin lymphoma. General observations from the study: Causes of the repertoire differences remain undefined, possibly disease activity or prior therapy.

The sequencing used peripheral blood mononuclear cells (PBMCs), collected before the fourth cycle of nivolumab. The chain joins TRBV5-1 to TRBJ2-5; TRBD1 matches at 8 bases. This TCR was recovered from a human donor with classical Hodgkin lymphoma. The CDR3 DNA is TGCGCCAGCAGCTTAGCAGGGGGCGAGACCCAGTACTTC. Encoded protein: CASSLAGGETQYF.